This T cell receptor (beta chain) was retrieved from a study of blood T cell repertoires in COVID-19. Study-wide background: PBMCs, B-cell-depleted T cells, or T cells were the source of the cDNA or gDNA that made up the material.

Repertoires were generated with immunoSEQ multiplex PCR, while TCRdb's copy carries only in-frame clones and drops some. The sample gives approximately 160,000 clones, approximately 79% of which show up once; around 7% is in the top ten. Participants' own reports of clinical history determined their cohort assignment. This TCR came from a man in his forties or fifties who had recovered from COVID-19. The sample was PBMCs or T cells enriched from blood (not recorded which).

The CDR3 DNA reads TGTGCCAGCTCACCTTGGGACAGACGCTACGAGCAGTACTTC. The encoded protein is CASSPWDRRYEQYF. This chain links TRBV18 with TRBJ2-7; 7 positions agree with TRBD1. Germline-derived CDR1 and CDR2 are KGHSH and LQKENI. V lost 3 bases to trimming and J lost 3 bases; unmatched junction nucleotides: 5. The CDR3 runs to 14 residues.